This T cell receptor (beta chain) was recorded in a study of early T cells in non-severe SARS-CoV-2 infection. Study-wide context: It was bulk RNA from unsorted whole blood that was sequenced, and the chains were unpaired.

Germline assignment: CDR1 MDHEN and CDR2 SYDVKM. V was cut by 2 bases and J by 2 bases, with 3 bases left in between. The CDR3 runs 12 residues. Study outcomes and limitations: Sequences matched to VDJdb favored anti-spike CD8 responses, while private and CD4 specificities were missed.

Researchers attached unique molecular identifiers to individual cDNA molecules. TCRdb reprocessed the 5' RACE reads with MiXCR, giving one entry per CDR3 protein. This sample has approximately 58,000 distinct CDR3 sequences, with roughly 12% found just once. This clonotype was counted a few times. The antigen is unknown. The source material was whole blood, sampled at baseline. This clonotype was sampled from an adult who was a healthcare worker with PCR-confirmed SARS-CoV-2 infection or an uninfected control (not recorded which). The gene calls are TRBV28 and TRBJ1-2; D is ambiguous. The CDR3 DNA reads TGTGCCAGCAGTTTAACGAACTATGGCTACACCTTC. This gives the protein CASSLTNYGYTF.